This T cell receptor (beta chain) was sequenced in a study of T cell repertoires in ileal Crohn's disease. Study at large: Every patient was operated on for stricturing (roughly 60%) or penetrating (about 39%) complications.

Trimming took 2 bases from V and 9 from J; bases not matched to a gene: 7. CDR3 size: 14 residues. Germline-derived CDR1 and CDR2 are SEHNR and FQNEAQ (reference sequence). Assay: immunoSEQ multiplex PCR; the TCRdb copy retains only in-frame clones and omits some. Of 14,000 or so clones listed, around 70% are singletons. This clonotype was sampled from an adult with Crohn's disease. The chain joins TRBV7-9 to TRBJ2-3, with 8 bases aligning to TRBD2. The sample comprised ileal tissue. CDR3 nucleotides: TGTGCCAGCAGCTTACCAGCGGGGGAAGGGACGCAGTATTTT. Encoded protein: CASSLPAGEGTQYF.